This TCR beta chain was sequenced in a study of PD-L1 blockade in urothelial cancer. Study-wide context: Beginning at some point between 2013 and 2014, patients received atezolizumab, given as 1,200 mg intravenously every 3 weeks.

The CDR3 has 14 residues. The V end lost 5 bases, the J end lost 4 bases, and 14 bases lay between the germline ends. CDR1 and CDR2 from the germline V gene are SGHAT and FQDESV (reference sequence). Synthetic templates analogous to TCR were spiked into all PCRs individually. Produced via immunoSEQ multiplex PCR; TCRdb's table is partial and in-frame only. Counted here are tens of thousands of clones, roughly 80% occurring once; the ten biggest clones make up roughly 1.9%. Diagnoses among patients were locally advanced or metastatic urothelial carcinoma. The number of samples from each patient was between 1 and 8, taken pretreatment and on-treatment.

The V gene is TRBV11-1, the J gene TRBJ1-1; D gene uncertain. The source of this sequence is a man between 45 and 60 years old with urothelial cancer. The sample was PBMCs, taken around atezolizumab (anti-PD-L1) treatment. CDR3: CASSLRTSGTEAFF. CDR3 bases: TGTGCCAGCAGCCTGCGAACCAGCGGCACTGAAGCTTTCTTT.